This TCR beta chain came from a study of cytomegalovirus exposure and HLA in healthy donors. V lost 4 bases, J lost 3 bases, and 14 bases lay in between. CDR1 and CDR2 (germline): SGHDT, YYEEEE. The CDR3 spans 14 residues. Notes on the study in general: Later analysis demonstrated an association between a missense DCLRE1C variant and TCR beta V- and J-gene trimming.

13 Jbeta primers and 60 Vbeta primers were used for the PCR. Here immunoSEQ multiplex PCR was the method, and the copy in TCRdb shows in-frame clones only, minus some. Counted here are fewer than 200,000 clones, approximately 72% occurring once; the ten biggest clones make up under 3%. This clone was seen only once. The antigen is not known. The TCR sequence derives from a human donor in good health. This rearrangement joins TRBV5-6 to TRBJ2-7, with D perhaps matching TRBD1 (6 bases). Material for sequencing was PBMCs. CDR3: CASSTEGVDYEQYF. CDR3 coding DNA: TGTGCCAGCAGCACAGAGGGGGTTGACTACGAGCAGTACTTC.